These 6 T cell receptor beta chains were all obtained from the same sample, sequenced in a study of CD4 T cells in relation to SARS-CoV-2 and coronaviruses (dated by TCRdb to 2020 to 2022). The library was produced with the immunoSEQ multiplex PCR assay. The immuneACCESS repertoire file appears here via TCRdb, limited to in-frame rearrangements. These files lack a portion of the clones; in checked studies, under half of the deficit traces to unresolved V genes, and the cause of the others is not known. For this sample the table gives more than 25,000 clones, of which approximately 73% were detected only once. The top ten constitute about a fifth of the sample. For these receptors, no antigen is known. CD4+ T cells from unexposed donors were collected before the COVID-19 pandemic (2011-2018). After about 9 days of culture, CD4+ T cells were isolated with the EasySep CD4+ T cell isolation kit. The specimen sequenced was CD4+ T cells from PBMCs, cultured in vitro. These receptors were obtained from a human donor in good health.

This clone has a single count. The chain recombines TRBV18 with TRBJ2-3; D gene ambiguous. CDR1 is KGHSH, CDR2 LQKENI, per germline. The ends were cut back, 2 bases at V and 2 bases at J, with 5 bases in the middle. The CDR3 has 13 amino acids. The CDR3 loop reads CASSPITTDTQYF. CDR3 bases: TGTGCCAGCTCACCAATCACCACAGATACGCAGTATTTT.

This sequence joins TRBV28 and TRBJ1-1; D possibly corresponds to TRBD1 (6 bases). This CDR3 spans 13 amino acids. Trimming removed 2 bases from V and 11 bases from J, with 15 bases in between. The germline V gene encodes CDR1 MDHEN and CDR2 SYDVKM. CDR3: CASSLARGRKAFF. DNA of the CDR3: TGTGCCAGCAGTTTAGCCAGGGGACGGAAGGCTTTCTTT.

In this sample, this clone turned up a few times. V gene TRBV10-3 combines with J gene TRBJ2-7; 7 nucleotides align to TRBD1. Trimming removed 6 bases from V and 2 bases from J; junction bases left unmatched: 7. The CDR3 contains 14 residues. Germline V gene data show CDR1 as ENHRY and CDR2 as SYGVKD. The CDR3 here is CAISNDREPYEQYF. The CDR3 DNA reads TGTGCCATCAGCAACGACAGGGAACCCTACGAGCAGTACTTC.

The rearrangement uses TRBV5-4 and TRBJ2-2; maybe TRBD1 (6 bases). CDR1 is SGHNT and CDR2 is YYREEE in the germline V gene (reference sequence). V lost 1 base and J 7 bases, leaving 11 bases between the germline ends. This CDR3 is 14 amino acids long. In DNA form, the CDR3 reads TGTGCCAGCAGCTTGTTGGGGGCCGGCGGGGAGCTGTTTTTT. Protein product: CASSLLGAGGELFF.

A few counts support this clone. The chain employs TRBV27 and TRBJ1-6, with 9 bases matching TRBD1. The germline CDR1 and CDR2 sequences are MNHEY and SMNVEV (reference sequence). This CDR3 contains 16 residues. After removal of 4 bases from V and 10 bases from J, the junction contained 11 bases not matched to a gene. CDR3 DNA: TGTGCCAGCAGTTGGTCCGGACAGGGGTTAGGGTCACCCCTCCACTTT. Translating gives CASSWSGQGLGSPLHF.

The chain is built from TRBV7-3 and TRBJ1-2; 11 bases agree with TRBD1. CDR1 is SGHTA and CDR2 is FQGTGA in the germline V gene. J gave up 7 bases and V 5 bases, and 12 bases lay outside the gene matches. This CDR3 has 16 amino acids. In DNA, the CDR3 is TGTGCCAGCAGCCCAGACCGAGCCGGGACAGGGGGTGGCTACACCTTC. Its translation is CASSPDRAGTGGGYTF.